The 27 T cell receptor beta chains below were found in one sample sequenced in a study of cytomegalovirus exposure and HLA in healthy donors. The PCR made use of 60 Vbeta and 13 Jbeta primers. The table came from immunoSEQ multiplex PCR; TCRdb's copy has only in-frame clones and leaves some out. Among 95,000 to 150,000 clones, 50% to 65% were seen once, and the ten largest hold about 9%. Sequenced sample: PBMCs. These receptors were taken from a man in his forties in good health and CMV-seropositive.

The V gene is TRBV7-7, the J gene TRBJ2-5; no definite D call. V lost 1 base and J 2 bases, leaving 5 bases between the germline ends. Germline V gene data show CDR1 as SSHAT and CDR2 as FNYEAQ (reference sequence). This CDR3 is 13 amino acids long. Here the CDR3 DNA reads TGTGCCAGCAGCTTAGGTATTCAAGAGACCCAGTACTTC. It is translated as CASSLGIQETQYF.

The CDR3 spells CASSLAGAEKLFF. CDR3 in DNA: TGTGCCAGCAGCTTAGCCGGAGCTGAAAAACTGTTTTTT. The chain is built from TRBV11-2 and TRBJ1-4; D not resolved. V lost 1 base, J lost 7 bases, and 7 bases lay in between. CDR1 and CDR2 from the germline V gene are SGHAT and FQNNGV. The CDR3 runs to 13 residues.

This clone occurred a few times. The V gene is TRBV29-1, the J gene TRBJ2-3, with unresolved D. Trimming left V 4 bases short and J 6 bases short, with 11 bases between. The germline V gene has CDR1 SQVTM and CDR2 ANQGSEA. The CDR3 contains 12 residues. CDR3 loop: CSVVSSKDTQYF. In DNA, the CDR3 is TGCAGCGTTGTATCTAGTAAGGATACGCAGTATTTT.

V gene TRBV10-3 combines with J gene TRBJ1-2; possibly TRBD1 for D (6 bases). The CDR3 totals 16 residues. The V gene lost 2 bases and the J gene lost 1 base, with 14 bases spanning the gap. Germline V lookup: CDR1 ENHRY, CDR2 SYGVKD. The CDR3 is CAISENLDRINYGYTF. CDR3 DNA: TGTGCCATCAGTGAGAATCTCGACAGGATTAACTATGGCTACACCTTC.

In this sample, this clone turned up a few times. The CDR3 nucleotides are TGTGCCAGCAGACCCACGGGGGAAAAACTGTTTTTT. This codes for CASRPTGEKLFF. The J gene is TRBJ1-4, the V gene TRBV2; D call uncertain. Per the germline V gene, CDR1 is SNHLY and CDR2 is FYNNEI. This CDR3 comprises 12 residues. V was shortened by 6 bases and J by 8 bases, with 10 bases between the two germline ends.

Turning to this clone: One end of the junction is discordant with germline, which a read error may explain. The CDR3 DNA reads TGTGCCAGCAGCAGGAACAGTGAAGCTTTCTTT. Translating gives CASSRNSEAFF. The J gene is TRBJ1-1, the V gene TRBV5-8; no firm D call. In germline, CDR1 is SGHTS, CDR2 YDEGEE. The length of the CDR3 is 11 residues.

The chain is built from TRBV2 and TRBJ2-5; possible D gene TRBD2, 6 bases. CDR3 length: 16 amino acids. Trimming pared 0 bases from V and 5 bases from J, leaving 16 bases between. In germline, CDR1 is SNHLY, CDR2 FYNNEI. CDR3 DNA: TGTGCCAGCAGTGAAGCGCTTCTTGGAGGGCGGGAGACCCAGTACTTC. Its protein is CASSEALLGGRETQYF.

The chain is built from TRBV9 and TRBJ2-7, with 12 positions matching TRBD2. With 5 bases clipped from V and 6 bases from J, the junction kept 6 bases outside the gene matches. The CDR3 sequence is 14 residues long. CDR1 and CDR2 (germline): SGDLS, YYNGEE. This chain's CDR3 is CASSRTSGKFEQYF. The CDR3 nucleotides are TGTGCCAGCAGTAGGACTAGCGGGAAGTTCGAGCAGTACTTC.

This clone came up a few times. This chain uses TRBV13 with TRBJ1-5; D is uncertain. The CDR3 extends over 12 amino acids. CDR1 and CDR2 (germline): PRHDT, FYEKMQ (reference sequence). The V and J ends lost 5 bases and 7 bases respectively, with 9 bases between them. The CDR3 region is CASSLGGQPQHF. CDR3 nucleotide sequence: TGTGCCAGCAGCCTCGGAGGCCAGCCCCAGCATTTT.

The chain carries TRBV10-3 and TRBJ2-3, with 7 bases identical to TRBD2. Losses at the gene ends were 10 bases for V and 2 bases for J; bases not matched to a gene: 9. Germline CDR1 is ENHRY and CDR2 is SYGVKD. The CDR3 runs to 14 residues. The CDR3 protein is CATGVGGNTDTQYF. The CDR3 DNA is TGTGCCACCGGGGTGGGGGGGAACACAGATACGCAGTATTTT.

As DNA, the CDR3 is TGTGCCAGCAGCTTATCAGGGGCCAATCAGCCCCAGCATTTT. Translation gives CASSLSGANQPQHF. This chain links TRBV5-4 with TRBJ1-5; D is perhaps TRBD1 (6 bases). Germline V gene data show CDR1 as SGHNT and CDR2 as YYREEE (reference sequence). Between the trimmed V and J ends, which lost 2 bases and 3 bases, there was a span of 9 bases. This CDR3 spans 14 amino acids. Full variable domain (outside the CDR3, taken from reference TRBV5-4 and TRBJ1-5): ETGVTQSPTHLIKTRGQQVTLRCSSQSGHNTVSWYQQALGQGPQFIFQYYREEENGRGNFPPRFSGLQFPNYSSELNVNALELDDSALYLCASSLSGANQPQHFGDGTRLSIL.

The CDR3 sequence is CASSSAGSNYGYTF. The CDR3 nucleotides are TGTGCCAGCAGTTCTGCAGGGTCGAACTATGGCTACACCTTC. The chain joins TRBV27 to TRBJ1-2; D is perhaps TRBD1 (5 bases). Deletions cut 4 bases from V and 2 bases from J, with 11 bases between. The CDR3 consists of 14 residues. The germline gives CDR1 MNHEY, CDR2 SMNVEV (reference sequence).

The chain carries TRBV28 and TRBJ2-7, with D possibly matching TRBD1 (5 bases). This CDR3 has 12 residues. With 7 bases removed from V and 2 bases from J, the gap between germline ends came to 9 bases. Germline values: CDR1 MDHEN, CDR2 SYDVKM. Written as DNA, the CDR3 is TGTGCCAGCAACAAGGGGCCCTACGAGCAGTACTTC. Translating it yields CASNKGPYEQYF. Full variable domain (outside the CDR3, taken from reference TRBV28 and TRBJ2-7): DVKVTQSSRYLVKRTGEKVFLECVQDMDHENMFWYRQDPGLGLRLIYFSYDVKMKEKGDIPEGYSVSREKKERFSLILESASTNQTSMYLCASNKGPYEQYFGPGTRLTVT.

CDR3 residues: CASSYSLKNTEAFF. The CDR3 nucleotides are TGTGCCAGCAGTTACAGCCTCAAGAACACTGAAGCTTTCTTT. The V gene is TRBV6-5, the J gene TRBJ1-1; D call uncertain. Trimming pared 2 bases from V and 1 base from J, leaving 8 bases between. Germline CDR1 MNHEY, CDR2 SVGAGI. The CDR3 loop spans 14 amino acids.

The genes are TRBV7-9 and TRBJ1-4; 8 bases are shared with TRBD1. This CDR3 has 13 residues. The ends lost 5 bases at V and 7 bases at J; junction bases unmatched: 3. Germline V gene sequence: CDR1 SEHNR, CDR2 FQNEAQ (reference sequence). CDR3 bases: TGTGCCAGCAGCCAGACAGGGGTTGAAAAACTGTTTTTT. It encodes CASSQTGVEKLFF.

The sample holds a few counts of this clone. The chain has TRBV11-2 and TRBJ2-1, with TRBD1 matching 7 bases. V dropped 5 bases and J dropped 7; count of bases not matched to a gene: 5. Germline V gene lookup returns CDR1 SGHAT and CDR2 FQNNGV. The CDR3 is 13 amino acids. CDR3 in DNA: TGTGCCAGCAGCCGGGGACAGCAGAATGAGCAGTTCTTC. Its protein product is CASSRGQQNEQFF.

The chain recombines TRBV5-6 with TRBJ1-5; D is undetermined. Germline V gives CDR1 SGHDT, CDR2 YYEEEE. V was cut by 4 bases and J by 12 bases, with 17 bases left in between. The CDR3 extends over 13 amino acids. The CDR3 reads CASSLRWVDDQHF. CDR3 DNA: TGTGCCAGCAGCCTGAGGTGGGTCGACGACCAGCATTTT.

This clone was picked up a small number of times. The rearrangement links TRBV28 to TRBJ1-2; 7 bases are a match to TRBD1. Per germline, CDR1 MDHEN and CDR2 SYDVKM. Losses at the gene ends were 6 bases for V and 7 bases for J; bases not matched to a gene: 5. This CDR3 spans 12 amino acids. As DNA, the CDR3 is TGTGCCAGCAGCACAGGGGAAGCTGGCTACACCTTC. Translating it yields CASSTGEAGYTF.

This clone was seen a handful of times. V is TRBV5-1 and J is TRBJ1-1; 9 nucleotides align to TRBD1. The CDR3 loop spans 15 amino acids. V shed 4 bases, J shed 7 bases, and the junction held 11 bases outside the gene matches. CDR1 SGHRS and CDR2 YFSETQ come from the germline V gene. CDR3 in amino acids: CASSHGGQGGIEAFF. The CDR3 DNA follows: TGCGCCAGCAGCCATGGGGGACAGGGAGGCATTGAAGCTTTCTTT.

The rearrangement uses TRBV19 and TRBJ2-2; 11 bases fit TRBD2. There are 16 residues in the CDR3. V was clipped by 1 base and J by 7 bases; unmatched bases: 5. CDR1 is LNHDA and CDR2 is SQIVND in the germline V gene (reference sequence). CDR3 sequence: CASSIVRLAGNGELFF. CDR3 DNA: TGTGCCAGTAGTATAGTACGACTAGCGGGGAACGGGGAGCTGTTTTTT.

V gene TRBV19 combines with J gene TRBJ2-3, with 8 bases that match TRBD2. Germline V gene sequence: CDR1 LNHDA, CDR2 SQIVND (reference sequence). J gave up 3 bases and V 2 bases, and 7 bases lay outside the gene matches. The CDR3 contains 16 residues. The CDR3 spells CASSIIRSGRTDTQYF. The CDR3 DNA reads TGTGCCAGTAGTATAATTCGGAGCGGGAGAACAGATACGCAGTATTTT.

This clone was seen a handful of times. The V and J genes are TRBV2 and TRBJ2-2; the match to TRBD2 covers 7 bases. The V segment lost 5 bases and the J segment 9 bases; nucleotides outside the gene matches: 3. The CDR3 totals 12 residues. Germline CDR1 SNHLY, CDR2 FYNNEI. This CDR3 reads CASSSGGRELFF. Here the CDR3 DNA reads TGTGCCAGCAGTTCGGGGGGAAGGGAGCTGTTTTTT. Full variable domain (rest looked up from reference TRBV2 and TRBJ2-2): EPEVTQTPSHQVTQMGQEVILRCVPISNHLYFYWYRQILGQKVEFLVSFYNNEISEKSEIFDDQFSVERPDGSNFTLKIRSTKLEDSAMYFCASSSGGRELFFGEGSRLTVL.

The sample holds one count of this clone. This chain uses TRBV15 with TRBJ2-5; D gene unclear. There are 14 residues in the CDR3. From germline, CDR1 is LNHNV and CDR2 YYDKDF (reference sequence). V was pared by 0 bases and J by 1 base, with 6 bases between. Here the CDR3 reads CATSRDTAQETQYF. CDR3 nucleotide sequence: TGTGCCACCAGCAGAGATACAGCCCAAGAGACCCAGTACTTC.

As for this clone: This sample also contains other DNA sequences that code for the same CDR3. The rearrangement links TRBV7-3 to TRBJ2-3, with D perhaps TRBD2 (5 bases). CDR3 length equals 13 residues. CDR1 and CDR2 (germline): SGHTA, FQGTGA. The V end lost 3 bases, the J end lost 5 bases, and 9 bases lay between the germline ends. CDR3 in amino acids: CASSFREGDTQYF. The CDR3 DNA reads TGTGCCAGCAGCTTCCGAGAGGGAGATACGCAGTATTTT.

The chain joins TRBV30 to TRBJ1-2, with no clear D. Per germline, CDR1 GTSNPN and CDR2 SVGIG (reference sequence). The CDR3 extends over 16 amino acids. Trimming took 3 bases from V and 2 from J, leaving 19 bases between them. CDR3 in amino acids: CAWSAPLRRRNYGYTF. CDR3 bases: TGTGCCTGGAGCGCTCCCTTAAGACGGAGAAACTATGGCTACACCTTC.

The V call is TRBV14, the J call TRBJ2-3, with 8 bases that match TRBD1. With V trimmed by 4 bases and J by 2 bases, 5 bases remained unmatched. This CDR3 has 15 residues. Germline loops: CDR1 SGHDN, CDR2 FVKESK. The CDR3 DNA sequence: TGTGCCAGCAGCCGGGGACAGGCCTTCACAGATACGCAGTATTTT. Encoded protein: CASSRGQAFTDTQYF. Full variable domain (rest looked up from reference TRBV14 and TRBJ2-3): EAGVTQFPSHSVIEKGQTVTLRCDPISGHDNLYWYRRVMGKEIKFLLHFVKESKQDESGMPNNRFLAERTGGTYSTLKVQPAELEDSGVYFCASSRGQAFTDTQYFGPGTRLTVL.

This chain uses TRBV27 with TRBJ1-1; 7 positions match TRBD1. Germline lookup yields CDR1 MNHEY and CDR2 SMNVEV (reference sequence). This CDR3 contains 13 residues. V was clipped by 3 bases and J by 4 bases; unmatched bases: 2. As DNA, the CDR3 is TGTGCCAGCAGTTTTCAGGGGGGCACTGAAGCTTTCTTT. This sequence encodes CASSFQGGTEAFF.